Listed below are T cell receptor beta chains from one sample, sequenced in a study of blood T cells in healthy people across ages. TCRdb recomputed calls from the 5' RACE reads with MiXCR, one row per CDR3 protein. The sample holds about 630,000 distinct CDR3 sequences, 20% to 25% seen once. Source material: blood. The origin of the receptors is a man between 65 and 85 years old in good health. CDR3s include the opening cysteine and the closing phenylalanine or tryptophan. D genes are given only for firm matches. Size tells how often a clone was seen (once, few, many) or the class of an expanded clone, and some rows leave it out.

15 TRBJ2-1 NA TRBV18 NA TGTGCCAGCTCACCACTGGCAGGGGACCACAATGAGCAGTTCTTC CASSPLAGDHNEQFF
16 TRBJ1-1 few TRBV12-3/TRBV12-4 NA TGTGCCAGCAGCTCCAACCCCGGGGTCAAGGTCGGTGAAGCTTTCTTT CASSSNPGVKVGEAFF
16 TRBJ2-1 few TRBV3-1 TRBD1 TGTGCCAGCAGCCCAAGATACCAGGGGGCGCGAGATGAGCAGTTCTTC CASSPRYQGARDEQFF
15 TRBJ2-1 many TRBV29-1 TRBD2 TGCAGCGTACTACTAGCGGGGAGGGAGGGCAATGAGCAGTTCTTC CSVLLAGREGNEQFF
15 TRBJ1-1 few TRBV18 NA TGTGCCAGCTCACCACTGACAGGTGGAGACCAAGAAGCCTTCTTT CASSPLTGGDQEAFF
16 TRBJ1-1 NA TRBV28 TRBD1 TGTGCCAGCAGTTTTTCCCTCGGACAGGCGAACACTGAAGCTTTCTTT CASSFSLGQANTEAFF
12 TRBJ2-7 NA TRBV7-2 NA TGTGCCGCCCAGGGGAGCTCCTACGAGCAGTACTTC CAAQGSSYEQYF
15 TRBJ2-5 NA TRBV7-9 NA TGTGCCAGCAGCTTACCGCGGACAGTACAAGAGACCCAGTACTTC CASSLPRTVQETQYF
14 TRBJ1-1 NA TRBV6-1 TRBD1 TGTGCCAGCAGTGAAATCGGGACAGACACTGAAGCTTTCTTT CASSEIGTDTEAFF
16 TRBJ2-2 NA TRBV7-3 TRBD2 TGTGCCAGCAGCTTCAGAAGCCGGGGGGGAACCGGGGAGCTGTTTTTT CASSFRSRGGTGELFF
15 TRBJ2-7 few TRBV11-2 TRBD1 TGTGCCAGCAGCTTAGAACAGGGGTCCTCCTACGAGCAGTACTTC CASSLEQGSSYEQYF
12 TRBJ2-7 NA TRBV11-2 TRBD2 TGTGCATCTTCGGGACTAATGTACGAGCAGTACTTC CASSGLMYEQYF
15 TRBJ1-1 few TRBV6-6 NA TGTGCCAGCAGTTATGCCCAGGGCGTAGTGACTGAAGCTTTCTTT CASSYAQGVVTEAFF
18 TRBJ2-7 NA TRBV6-6 TRBD1 TGTGCCAGCAGATCCTCGGGACAGGGGGCCGCTATATCCTACGAGCAGTACTTC CASRSSGQGAAISYEQYF
15 TRBJ2-7 few TRBV7-2 NA TGTGCCAGCAGCTTAGGAGGACCCCCTAACTACGAGCAGTACTTC CASSLGGPPNYEQYF
14 TRBJ2-2 few TRBV7-9 TRBD1 TGTGCCAGCAGCCATGGACAGGGGGCCGGGGAGCTGTTTTTT CASSHGQGAGELFF
12 TRBJ2-7 many TRBV3-1 NA TGTGCCAGCAGCCAACGCACCAACGAGCAGTACTTC CASSQRTNEQYF
17 TRBJ2-1 NA TRBV15 TRBD2 TGTGCCACCAGCAGAGTTCGAAGCGGGAACTCCTACAATGAGCAGTTCTTC CATSRVRSGNSYNEQFF
14 TRBJ2-3 few TRBV15 NA TGTGCCACCAGCCCCCGGTGGGCCACAGATACGCAGTATTTT CATSPRWATDTQYF
13 TRBJ2-7 many TRBV7-6 NA TGTGCCAGCAGCTTAAACGGGGCCTACGAGCAGTACTTC CASSLNGAYEQYF
21 TRBJ1-6 NA TRBV4-3 NA TGCGCCAGCAGCCTCGCCAACAGGGATACCCCCCTCAGCTCCTATAATTCACCCCTCCACTTT CASSLANRDTPLSSYNSPLHF
16 TRBJ2-1 few TRBV20-1 NA TGCAGTGCTATGACGGTGGGCTGGAGCTCCTACAATGAGCAGTTCTTC CSAMTVGWSSYNEQFF
15 TRBJ2-1 NA TRBV7-3 TRBD2 TGTGCCAGCAGCTTAAGTAGCGGGGGAAACAATGAGCAGTTCTTC CASSLSSGGNNEQFF
15 TRBJ2-2 NA TRBV20-1 TRBD1 TGCAGTGCTACGTCCCGGGACAGGGTGACCGGGGAGCTGTTTTTT CSATSRDRVTGELFF
15 TRBJ2-7 few TRBV18 TRBD2 TGTGCCAGCTCACCATGGACTAGCGGACTCCACGAGCAGTACTTC CASSPWTSGLHEQYF
14 TRBJ2-5 few TRBV18 TRBD1 TGTGCCAGCTCAGAAGGGACAGGGTTGGAGACCCAGTACTTC CASSEGTGLETQYF
16 TRBJ2-1 many TRBV18 TRBD2 TGTGCCAGCTCACCACAGGGGAGCGGGAGTTTAAATGAGCAGTTCTTC CASSPQGSGSLNEQFF
14 TRBJ1-2 NA TRBV12-3/TRBV12-4 TRBD1 TGTGCCAGCAGTCCCTCGACAGGGATCCATGGCTACACCTTC CASSPSTGIHGYTF
14 TRBJ1-2 NA TRBV12-3/TRBV12-4 NA TGTGCCAGCAGCCTCGTACTCGCTAACTATGGCTACACCTTC CASSLVLANYGYTF
15 TRBJ2-7 few TRBV20-1 NA TGCAGTGCTAGAGACCGCGCTAGGCAGATCTACGAGCAGTACTTC CSARDRARQIYEQYF
15 TRBJ2-3 NA TRBV20-1 NA TGCAGTGCTTACCGACTAGTCGGTAGCACAGATACGCAGTATTTT CSAYRLVGSTDTQYF
14 TRBJ1-2 NA TRBV28 NA TGTGCCAGCAGTACAGGGCCTGCTAACTATGGCTACACCTTC CASSTGPANYGYTF
16 TRBJ1-3 NA TRBV3-1 TRBD1 TGTGCCAGCAGCCTCAAGGACAGGGGGTCTGGAAACACCATATATTTT CASSLKDRGSGNTIYF
14 TRBJ2-3 few TRBV20-1 NA TGCAGTGCTGCCGACGGGAGTAGCACAGATACGCAGTATTTT CSAADGSSTDTQYF
16 TRBJ2-1 NA TRBV6-2/TRBV6-3 TRBD2 TGTGCCAGCACCAGACCTTCAACTAGCGGGCGCAATGAGCAGTTCTTC CASTRPSTSGRNEQFF
14 TRBJ2-7 NA TRBV12-3/TRBV12-4 NA TGTGCCAGCACGGCTGGGGGTTCGGGCTACGAGCAGTACTTC CASTAGGSGYEQYF
11 TRBJ2-2 NA TRBV6-2/TRBV6-3 NA TGTGCCAGCAGTCGACAGATAGCCCTGTTTTTT CASSRQIALFF
14 TRBJ1-4 few TRBV12-3/TRBV12-4 NA TGTGCCAGCGGGCAGACAGAGGGAGGCGAAAAACTGTTTTTT CASGQTEGGEKLFF
14 TRBJ2-1 NA TRBV6-1 TRBD2 TGTGCCAGCAGTGAACTAGCGGGAATCAATGAGCAGTTCTTC CASSELAGINEQFF
12 TRBJ1-4 few TRBV10-3 NA TGTGCCATCAGTGCAGGGGAGGAAAAACTGTTTTTT CAISAGEEKLFF
14 TRBJ2-3 NA TRBV11-3 TRBD1 TGTGCCAGCAGCCCGACAGGGGAACCAGATACGCAGTATTTT CASSPTGEPDTQYF
11 TRBJ2-7 many TRBV2 NA TGTGCCAGCAGTGAGTCCAGGGTGGTGTACTTC CASSESRVVYF
14 TRBJ2-1 NA TRBV6-2/TRBV6-3 NA TGTGCCAGCAGGACGACTCCCCAAGGGGGTGAGCAGTTCTTC CASRTTPQGGEQFF
14 TRBJ1-1 few TRBV28 TRBD1 TGTGCCAGCAGCAAATCCGGGACAGGGGGAGGGGCTTTCTTT CASSKSGTGGGAFF
14 TRBJ1-1 NA TRBV11-1 TRBD1 TGTGCCAGCAGCCCGATGGGACAGGGTATTGAAGCTTTCTTT CASSPMGQGIEAFF
12 TRBJ1-1 NA TRBV2 NA TGTGCCAGCAGTGTGGAGGTTGCCGAAGCTTTCTTT CASSVEVAEAFF
13 TRBJ2-3 NA TRBV20-1 NA TGCAGTGCTAGAGATTCTAACGTGGATACGCAGTATTTT CSARDSNVDTQYF
13 TRBJ2-5 few TRBV28 TRBD1 TGTGCCAGCATGCGAGGGGGCAGGGAGACCCAGTACTTC CASMRGGRETQYF
15 TRBJ2-5 NA TRBV4-2 TRBD2 TGTGCCAGCAGTCCTTCTAGCGGGGGGGCAGAGACCCAGTACTTC CASSPSSGGAETQYF
16 TRBJ2-7 NA TRBV6-5 NA TGTGCCAGCAGTTACTCGATTCCGGGGACGGGCTACGAGCAGTACTTC CASSYSIPGTGYEQYF
13 TRBJ2-7 few TRBV3-1 NA TGTGCCAGCAGCCAAGGGGTTGGATACGAGCAGTACTTC CASSQGVGYEQYF
11 TRBJ1-2 many TRBV20-1 TRBD1 TGCAGCGGAGGGGGCGACTATGGCTACACCTTC CSGGGDYGYTF
15 TRBJ2-1 few TRBV5-1 TRBD1 TGCGCCAGCAGCTTGCCCGGGACAGGTGGGGATGAGCAGTTCTTC CASSLPGTGGDEQFF